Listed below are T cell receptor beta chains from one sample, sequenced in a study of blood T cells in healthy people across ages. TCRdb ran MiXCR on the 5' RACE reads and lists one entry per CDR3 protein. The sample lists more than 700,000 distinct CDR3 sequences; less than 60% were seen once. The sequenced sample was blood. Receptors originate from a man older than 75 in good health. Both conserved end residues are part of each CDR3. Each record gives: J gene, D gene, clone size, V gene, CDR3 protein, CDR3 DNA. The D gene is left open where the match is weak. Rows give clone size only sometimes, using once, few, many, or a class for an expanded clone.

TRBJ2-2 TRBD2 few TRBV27 CASSLRGRGTGELFF TGTGCCAGCAGTTTGCGCGGGAGGGGCACCGGGGAGCTGTTTTTT
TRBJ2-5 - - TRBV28 CASSGGLGQETQYF TGTGCCAGCAGTGGGGGCCTGGGCCAAGAGACCCAGTACTTC
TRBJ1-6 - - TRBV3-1 CASSGGSSYNSPLHF TGTGCCAGCAGCGGGGGGAGCTCCTATAATTCACCCCTCCACTTT
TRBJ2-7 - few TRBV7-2 CASSLSGLHYEQYF TGTGCCAGCAGCCTTAGCGGACTGCACTACGAGCAGTACTTC
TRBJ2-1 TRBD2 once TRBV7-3 CASSRATSGINEQFF TGTGCCAGCAGCCGAGCGACTAGCGGGATTAATGAGCAGTTCTTC
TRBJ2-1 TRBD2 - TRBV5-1 CASSLEGLAGVLSYNEQFF TGCGCCAGCAGCTTGGAGGGACTAGCGGGGGTCCTCTCCTACAATGAGCAGTTCTTC
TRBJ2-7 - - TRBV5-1 CASMEGGSSYEQYF TGCGCCAGCATGGAGGGGGGCAGCTCCTACGAGCAGTACTTC
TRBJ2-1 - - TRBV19 CASSIVGSSNEQFF TGTGCCAGTAGTATAGTTGGTAGTTCGAATGAGCAGTTCTTC
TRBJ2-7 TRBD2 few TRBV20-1 CSIGTSGGDEQYF TGCAGTATAGGGACTAGCGGAGGGGACGAGCAGTACTTC
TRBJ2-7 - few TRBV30 CAWRAEGSNFYEQYF TGTGCCTGGAGGGCTGAAGGGAGCAATTTCTACGAGCAGTACTTC
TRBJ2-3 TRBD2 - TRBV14 CASSPLLAGDTQYF TGTGCCAGCAGCCCGTTACTAGCGGGAGATACGCAGTATTTT
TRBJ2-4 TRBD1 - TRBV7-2 CASSFPRQGILAKNIQYF TGTGCCAGCAGCTTCCCTCGACAGGGGATTTTGGCCAAAAACATTCAGTACTTC
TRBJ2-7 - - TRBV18 CASSPLQDAYEQYF TGTGCCAGCTCACCACTTCAGGACGCCTACGAGCAGTACTTC
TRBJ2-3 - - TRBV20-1 CSARVPVPSWADTQYF TGCAGTGCTAGAGTACCAGTGCCTAGCTGGGCAGATACGCAGTATTTT
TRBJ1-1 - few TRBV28 CASRRMNTEAFF TGTGCCAGCCGGCGGATGAACACTGAAGCTTTCTTT
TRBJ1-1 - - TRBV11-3 CASARMNTEAFF TGTGCCAGCGCCCGGATGAACACTGAAGCTTTCTTT
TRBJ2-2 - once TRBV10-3 CAISWDVNTGELFF TGTGCCATCAGTTGGGACGTAAACACCGGGGAGCTGTTTTTT